Shown below are 20 T cell receptor beta chains from a single sample sequenced in a study of blood T cells in healthy people across ages. A second roughly 6 to 11 cycle PCR used barcoded and J-beta primers. MiXCR was run by TCRdb on the 5' RACE reads, yielding one entry per CDR3 protein. This table holds around 1,600,000 distinct CDR3 sequences, approximately 43% found once. Sequencing used blood. The source of these receptors is a woman aged 18-29 years in good health.

This chain connects TRBV12-3 or TRBV12-4 to TRBJ2-1; 9 positions agree with TRBD2. CDR3 length: 14 amino acids. Trimming at V came to 6 bases and at J to 5 bases, leaving 5 bases not matched to a gene. The CDR3 nucleotides are TGTGCCAGCAGGAATCTAGCGGGGCACAATGAGCAGTTCTTC. The encoded protein is CASRNLAGHNEQFF.

This clonotype appeared a single time. The V call is TRBV27, the J call TRBJ2-1; D is undetermined. CDR1 and CDR2 (germline): MNHEY, SMNVEV (reference sequence). This CDR3 has 13 residues. With 3 bases removed from V and 5 bases from J, the gap between germline ends came to 8 bases. CDR3 protein: CASSFPSDNEQFF. CDR3 DNA sequence: TGTGCCAGCAGTTTCCCCAGCGACAATGAGCAGTTCTTC.

V gene TRBV6-5 combines with J gene TRBJ2-5; 12 nucleotides match TRBD2. This CDR3 region has 16 residues. Per germline, CDR1 MNHEY and CDR2 SVGAGI. V dropped 6 bases and J dropped 11; count of bases not matched to a gene: 16. The CDR3 nucleotides read TGTGCCAGCAGCCGGAGGACTAGCGGGAACTACAATGAGCAGTACTTC. Protein product: CASSRRTSGNYNEQYF.

The genes are TRBV7-8 and TRBJ2-2; 8 bases line up with TRBD1. Per the germline V gene, CDR1 is SGHVS and CDR2 is FQNEAQ. CDR3 length: 15 residues. The V and J ends lost 6 bases and 2 bases, in that order; junction bases with no gene match: 5. The CDR3 bases are TGTGCCAGCAGAACCGGGACAGGCAACACCGGGGAGCTGTTTTTT. This encodes CASRTGTGNTGELFF.

This clonotype was seen more than once but under ten times. The chain couples TRBV20-1 to TRBJ2-1; TRBD2 agrees at 9 bases. This CDR3 has 16 residues. The germline gives CDR1 DFQATT, CDR2 SNEGSKA (reference sequence). V lost 2 bases and J lost 8; bases outside the gene matches: 13. This CDR3 is CSARNPGGSGSDEQFF. CDR3 DNA sequence: TGCAGTGCTAGAAACCCGGGAGGTAGCGGGAGCGATGAGCAGTTCTTC.

This clonotype was seen more than once but under ten times. The CDR3 here is CSVGALNEQFF. CDR3 in DNA: TGCAGCGTGGGGGCCCTAAATGAGCAGTTCTTC. This chain uses TRBV29-1 with TRBJ2-1; tentatively, D is TRBD1 (6 bases). Germline V gene data show CDR1 as SQVTM and CDR2 as ANQGSEA. V lost 6 bases and J lost 7, with 10 bases in between. This CDR3 region has 11 residues.

This clonotype was detected only a few times. The V call is TRBV27, the J call TRBJ2-1; 12 positions agree with TRBD2. Germline CDR1 MNHEY, CDR2 SMNVEV (reference sequence). Germline trimming cut 5 bases from V and 7 bases from J; bases unmatched to any gene: 18. The CDR3 has 19 residues. This CDR3 is CASSTRASGRAVIQNEQFF. CDR3 in DNA: TGTGCCAGCAGTACCCGAGCTAGCGGGAGGGCGGTCATACAGAATGAGCAGTTCTTC.

The count of this clonotype is one. The genes are TRBV7-2 and TRBJ2-5; possibly TRBD2 for D (7 bases). Near its end, the DNA agrees better with TRBJ2-7, so the J call may be wrong. The CDR3 runs to 16 residues. Germline V gene sequence: CDR1 SGHTA, CDR2 FQGNSA. The CDR3 region is CASSLGGGLQIYEQYF. In DNA form, the CDR3 reads TGTGCCAGCAGCTTAGGCGGGGGCCTACAGATCTACGAGCAGTACTTC.

As regards this clonotype: One base away lies a much larger clone, so this may be a sequencing read error. The gene calls are TRBV4-3 and TRBJ2-1, with D perhaps TRBD1 or TRBD2 (5 bases each). The CDR3 consists of 14 residues. Germline V CDR1 and CDR2: LGHNA, YSLEER. CDR3 DNA sequence: TGCGCCGGCAGCCAACGGGGCGGCTACAATGAGCAGTTCTTC. It translates to CAGSQRGGYNEQFF.

This clonotype was seen a few times. This chain links TRBV11-2 with TRBJ1-2; 7 nucleotides align to TRBD1. Per germline, CDR1 SGHAT and CDR2 FQNNGV. The CDR3 sequence is 20 residues long. V trimming: 5 bases; J trimming: 2 bases; junction bases outside the gene matches: 23. The CDR3 DNA reads TGTGCCAGCAGCGCAATCTCGACGACACTGGGACAGCAGTTAAACTATGGCTACACCTTC. Protein product: CASSAISTTLGQQLNYGYTF.

The V gene is TRBV20-1, the J gene TRBJ2-3; 7 nucleotides line up with TRBD2. V shed 5 bases and J 2 bases; nucleotides not matched to a gene: 7. The CDR3 spans 14 residues. CDR1 is DFQATT and CDR2 is SNEGSKA in the germline V gene (reference sequence). The CDR3 reads CSAVVAGDTDTQYF. The CDR3 DNA reads TGCAGTGCTGTGGTGGCGGGGGACACAGATACGCAGTATTTT.

The V gene is TRBV7-3, the J gene TRBJ2-1; D is possibly TRBD2 (6 bases). Trimming removed 4 bases from V and 4 bases from J, with 17 bases in between. CDR1 is SGHTA, CDR2 FQGTGA, per germline. The CDR3 covers 16 residues. CDR3 residues: CASSSISRGLYNEQFF. The CDR3 nucleotides read TGTGCCAGCAGCTCCATATCCCGGGGACTTTACAATGAGCAGTTCTTC. Variable domain in full (rest from reference TRBV7-3 and TRBJ2-1): GAGVSQTPSNKVTEKGKYVELRCDPISGHTALYWYRQSLGQGPEFLIYFQGTGAADDSGLPNDRFFAVRPEGSVSTLKIQRTERGDSAVYLCASSSISRGLYNEQFFGPGTRLTVL.

The rearrangement links TRBV3-1 to TRBJ1-1; TRBD1 might be the D (5 bases). The CDR3 runs 15 residues. V was clipped by 4 bases and J by 4 bases, with 16 bases between them. Germline CDR1 and CDR2: LGHDT and YNNKEL (reference sequence). CDR3 in DNA: TGTGCCAGCAGCCCCGAGGGGATACAGGTCACTGAAGCTTTCTTT. Residues: CASSPEGIQVTEAFF. The full variable domain, with the rest looked up from reference TRBV3-1 and TRBJ1-1, is DTAVSQTPKYLVTQMGNDKSIKCEQNLGHDTMYWYKQDSKKFLKIMFSYNNKELIINETVPNRFSPKSPDKAHLNLHINSLELGDSAVYFCASSPEGIQVTEAFFGQGTRLTVV.

This chain connects TRBV7-2 to TRBJ2-3; no firm D call. V lost 4 bases, J lost 6 bases, and 14 bases lay in between. The CDR3 runs to 14 residues. Germline V gene sequence: CDR1 SGHTA, CDR2 FQGNSA. The CDR3 coding sequence is TGTGCCAGCAGCTCTCACTCGTTCCCGGATACGCAGTATTTT. This gives the protein CASSSHSFPDTQYF.

In its sample, this clonotype was seen a few times. The V call is TRBV15, the J call TRBJ1-1; D gene uncertain. The germline CDR1 and CDR2 sequences are LNHNV and YYDKDF (reference sequence). Trimming cost V 1 base and J 0 bases, with 9 bases left between them. The CDR3 is 15 amino acids. This CDR3 is CATSRGEVLNTEAFF. In DNA, the CDR3 is TGTGCCACCAGCAGAGGGGAGGTTTTGAACACTGAAGCTTTCTTT.

V usage is TRBV12-3 or TRBV12-4 and J usage is TRBJ2-7; 7 bases align to TRBD1. V lost 7 bases and J lost 2; bases outside the gene matches: 5. The CDR3 spans 13 residues. CDR3 protein: CASTRQGPYEQYF. The CDR3 DNA reads as TGTGCCAGCACCCGACAGGGCCCCTACGAGCAGTACTTC.

This clonotype was seen only a few times. V is TRBV30 and J is TRBJ1-6; TRBD1 might be the D (5 bases). Germline CDR1 GTSNPN, CDR2 SVGIG (reference sequence). V was pared by 1 base and J by 7 bases, with 8 bases between. The CDR3 contains 13 residues. The CDR3 region is CAWSARQNSPLHF. The CDR3 coding sequence is TGTGCCTGGAGTGCCAGACAGAATTCACCCCTCCACTTT.

V gene TRBV6-5 combines with J gene TRBJ2-1; TRBD1 matches at 9 bases. This CDR3 has 16 residues. Germline V gene lookup returns CDR1 MNHEY and CDR2 SVGAGI. V was clipped by 6 bases and J by 4 bases; unmatched bases: 10. The CDR3 sequence is CASSPLRDRVYNEQFF. The CDR3 nucleotides read TGTGCCAGCAGCCCACTGCGGGACAGGGTTTACAATGAGCAGTTCTTC.

Only a few counts were recorded for this clonotype. The rearrangement links TRBV7-2 to TRBJ1-1; D gene ambiguous. CDR3 size: 15 residues. Trimming stripped 0 bases from V and 5 bases from J, with 13 bases between. The germline V gene encodes CDR1 SGHTA and CDR2 FQGNSA. DNA of the CDR3: TGTGCCAGCAGCTTAGCGATGGCAATCGATACTGAAGCTTTCTTT. Its protein is CASSLAMAIDTEAFF.

The sample holds a few counts of this clonotype. CDR3 in amino acids: CASSLTGMAYNEQYF. The CDR3 DNA is TGTGCCAGCAGTTTAACAGGGATGGCCTACAATGAGCAGTACTTC. The chain employs TRBV27 and TRBJ2-1, with D perhaps matching TRBD1 (6 bases). The end of the DNA aligns better with TRBJ2-7, so the J call may be wrong. This CDR3 contains 15 residues. CDR1 is MNHEY, CDR2 SMNVEV, per germline (reference sequence).